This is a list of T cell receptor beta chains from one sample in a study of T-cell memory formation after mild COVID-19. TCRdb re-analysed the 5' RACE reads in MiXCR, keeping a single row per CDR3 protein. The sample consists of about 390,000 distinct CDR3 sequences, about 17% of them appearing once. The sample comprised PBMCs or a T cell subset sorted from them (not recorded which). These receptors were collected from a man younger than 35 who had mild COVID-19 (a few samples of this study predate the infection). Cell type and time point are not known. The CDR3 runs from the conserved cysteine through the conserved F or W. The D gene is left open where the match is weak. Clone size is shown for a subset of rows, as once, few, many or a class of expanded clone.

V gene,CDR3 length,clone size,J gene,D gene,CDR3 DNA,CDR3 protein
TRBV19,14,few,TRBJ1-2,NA,TGTGCCAGTGGGGTGGCAGGGGAACTTATTGGCTACACCTTC,CASGVAGELIGYTF
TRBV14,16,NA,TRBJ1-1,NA,TGTGCCAGCAGCCAAGATGTGGCAGGGGCCCTAACCGAAGCTTTCTTT,CASSQDVAGALTEAFF
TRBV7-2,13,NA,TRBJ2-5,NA,TGTGCCAGCAGCTTGAGGGCCCCAGAGACCCAGTACTTC,CASSLRAPETQYF
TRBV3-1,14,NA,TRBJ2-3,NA,TGTGCCACCCAGACTAGTGCTGGGGCAGATACGCAGTATTTT,CATQTSAGADTQYF
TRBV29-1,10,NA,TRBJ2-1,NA,TGCAGCGTTGTGAACTATGAGCAGTTCTTC,CSVVNYEQFF
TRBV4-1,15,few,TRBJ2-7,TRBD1,TGCGCCAGCAGCCAAGCCGAGACAGGGGGCTACGAGCAGTACTTC,CASSQAETGGYEQYF
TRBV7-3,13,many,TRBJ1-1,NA,TGTGCCAGCAGCCCTACAGGGAACACTGAAGCTTTCTTT,CASSPTGNTEAFF
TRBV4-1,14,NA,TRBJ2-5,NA,TGCGCCAGCAGCGACAGTTGGACCCAAGAGACCCAGTACTTC,CASSDSWTQETQYF
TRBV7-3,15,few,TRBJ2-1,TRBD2,TGTGCCAGCAGCACCATAGCGGGGGGCGGAGGTGGGCAGTTCTTC,CASSTIAGGGGGQFF
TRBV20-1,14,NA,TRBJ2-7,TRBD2,TGCAGTGCTAGAGAGCGGGGGGCCCCCTACGAGCAGTACTTC,CSARERGAPYEQYF
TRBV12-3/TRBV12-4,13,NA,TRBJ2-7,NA,TGTGCCAGTACGTCCCAAGGCGGGGTCGAGCAGTACTTC,CASTSQGGVEQYF
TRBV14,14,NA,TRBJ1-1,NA,TGTGCCAGCAGCCGAGGAAAAGACGATTTTCGGGCTTTCTTT,CASSRGKDDFRAFF
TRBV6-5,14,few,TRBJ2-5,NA,TGTGCCAGCAGCAGGAACTCGGGGTTGGAGACCCAGTACTTC,CASSRNSGLETQYF
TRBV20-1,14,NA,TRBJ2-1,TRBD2,TGCAGTGCTCTAGCGGGGGGGCCCAGGAGTGAGCAGTTCTTC,CSALAGGPRSEQFF
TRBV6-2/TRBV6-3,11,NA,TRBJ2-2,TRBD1,TGTGCCAGCAGTCGACAGGGTTATCTGTTTTTT,CASSRQGYLFF
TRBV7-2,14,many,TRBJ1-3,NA,TGTGCCAGCAGCTTAGTCCGGGCTGGAAACACCATATATTTT,CASSLVRAGNTIYF
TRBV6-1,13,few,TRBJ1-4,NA,TGTGCCAGCAGTGGAGCTTACGATGAAAAACTGTTTTTT,CASSGAYDEKLFF
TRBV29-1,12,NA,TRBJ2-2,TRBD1,TGCAGCGTTGTCCAGGGGGTCGGGGAGCTGTTTTTT,CSVVQGVGELFF
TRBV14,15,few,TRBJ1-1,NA,TGTGCCAGCAGCCAAGTACTTGGGGGCGGCACTGAAGCTTTCTTT,CASSQVLGGGTEAFF
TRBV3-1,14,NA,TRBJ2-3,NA,TGTGCCAGCAGCCAGCAGACTAGCACAGATACGCAGTATTTT,CASSQQTSTDTQYF
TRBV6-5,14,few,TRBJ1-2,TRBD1,TGTGCCAGCAGTCGACAGGGGCAGGGCTATGGCTACACCTTC,CASSRQGQGYGYTF
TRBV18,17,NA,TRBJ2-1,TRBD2,TGTGCCAGCTCACCGGATCTAGCGGGGGAGGCCTACAATGAGCAGTTCTTC,CASSPDLAGEAYNEQFF
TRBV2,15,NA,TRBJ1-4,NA,TGTGCCAGCAGTCGCACAGGGAAGGCTAATGAAAAACTGTTTTTT,CASSRTGKANEKLFF
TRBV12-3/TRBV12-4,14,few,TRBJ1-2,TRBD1,TGTGCCAGCAGCCACAGGGGGATTAACTATGGCTACACCTTC,CASSHRGINYGYTF
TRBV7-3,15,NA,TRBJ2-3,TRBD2,TGTGCCAGCAGCCATGGGAGGGTGGGCACAGATACGCAGTATTTT,CASSHGRVGTDTQYF
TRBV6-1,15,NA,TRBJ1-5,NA,TGTGCCAGCTCGGACGGCCTTTATAGCAATCAGCCCCAGCATTTT,CASSDGLYSNQPQHF
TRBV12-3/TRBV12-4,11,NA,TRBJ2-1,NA,TGTGCCAGCAGTTTTACAAATGAGCAGTTCTTC,CASSFTNEQFF
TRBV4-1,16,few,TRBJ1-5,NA,TGCGCCAGCAGCCAAGAAGGCAGGGGATCGCGGCAGCCCCAGCATTTT,CASSQEGRGSRQPQHF
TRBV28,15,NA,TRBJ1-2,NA,TGTGCCAGCAGTTTTTACAGGTCCTCTAACTATGGCTACACCTTC,CASSFYRSSNYGYTF
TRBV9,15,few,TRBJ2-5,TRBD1,TGTGCCAGCAGCGTTGGGGACAGGGGGGTGGAGACCCAGTACTTC,CASSVGDRGVETQYF
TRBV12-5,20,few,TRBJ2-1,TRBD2,TGTGCTAGTGGTTTGGCCCGGCCGCTGAGCGGGGGGGAAACCTACAATGAGCAGTTCTTC,CASGLARPLSGGETYNEQFF
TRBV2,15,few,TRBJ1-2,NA,TGTGCCAGCAGCGCTTCGCGTATGTTTAACTATGGCTACACCTTC,CASSASRMFNYGYTF
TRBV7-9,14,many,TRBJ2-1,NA,TGTGCCAGCAGCTTAATGGGGGCCGACAATGAGCAGTTCTTC,CASSLMGADNEQFF
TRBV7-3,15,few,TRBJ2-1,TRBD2,TGTGCCAGCAGCCCTTTAGCGGGGGCGGCGAATGAGCAGTTCTTC,CASSPLAGAANEQFF
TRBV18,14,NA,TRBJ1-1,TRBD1,TGTGCCAGCTCACCAACTGACAGGGAGGCTGAAGCTTTCTTT,CASSPTDREAEAFF
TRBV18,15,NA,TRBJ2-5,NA,TGTGCCAGCTCTCCGGTGGCGGGGACCCAAGAGACCCAGTACTTC,CASSPVAGTQETQYF
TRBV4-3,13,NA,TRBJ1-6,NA,TGCGCCAGCAGCCAAGAAAGGGTTTCACCCCTCCACTTT,CASSQERVSPLHF
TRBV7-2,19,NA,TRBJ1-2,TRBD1,TGTGCCAGCAGCTTATGGTTCCGGCAGGGGGGATACCGTAACTATGGCTACACCTTC,CASSLWFRQGGYRNYGYTF
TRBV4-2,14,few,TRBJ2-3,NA,TGTGCCAGCAGCCAACGGCTATTCCCAGATACGCAGTATTTT,CASSQRLFPDTQYF
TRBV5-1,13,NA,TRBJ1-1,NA,TGCGCCAGCAGCCCCGATGGTCGGAGTGAAGCTTTCTTT,CASSPDGRSEAFF